This T cell receptor (beta chain) originates from a study of PD-L1 blockade in urothelial cancer. About the study: Analyses used blood from 3 weeks (second dose) and 6 weeks after treatment start.

Repertoires were generated with immunoSEQ multiplex PCR, while TCRdb's copy carries only in-frame clones and drops some. The sample yields fewer than 45,000 clones, around nine tenths seen once. There are 16 residues in the CDR3. J lost 9 bases, V lost 2 bases, and 14 bases had no gene match. Per the germline V gene, CDR1 is SGDLS and CDR2 is YYNGEE. Stated time point: pretreatment peripheral blood. This TCR came from a donor older than 35 with urothelial cancer. The V and J genes are TRBV9 and TRBJ2-1; TRBD2 matches 7 bases. This sample comprised PBMCs, obtained around atezolizumab (anti-PD-L1) treatment. CDR3 bases: TGTGCCAGCAGCGTGGAGGGAGGGGTATTTGTGGGTGAGCAGTTCTTC. Translating gives CASSVEGGVFVGEQFF.